The rows below give T cell receptor beta chains drawn from one sample of a study of T cells after posttransplantation cyclophosphamide. Assay used: immunoSEQ multiplex PCR; TCRdb lists only in-frame clones, some missing. Found here are around 28,000 clones, no singletons; the ten largest cover 2.5% to 3.5%. Sequenced material: PBMCs. These receptor sequences come from an older woman in good health, CMV-negative, and a related stem cell transplant donor. CDR3s include the opening cysteine and the closing phenylalanine or tryptophan. Fields, in order: CDR3 length, V gene, clone size, J gene, D gene, CDR3 DNA, CDR3 protein. A D gene is named only where the DNA matches it firmly. Rows may omit the clone size; those that give it use once, few, many or a size class.

11	TRBV6-1	-	TRBJ2-4	-	TGTGCCAGCAGGGAACAGGGCCAGGGGTACTTC	CASREQGQGYF
15	TRBV9	many	TRBJ2-7	-	TGTGCCAGCAGCGTAGTAGGAAAAAAGGGGTCCGAGCAGTACTTC	CASSVVGKKGSEQYF
15	TRBV12-3/TRBV12-4	many	TRBJ2-1	-	TGTGCCAGCGACCGCGCAGGGGCAGGAAACAATGAGCAGTTCTTC	CASDRAGAGNNEQFF
15	TRBV19	many	TRBJ2-1	TRBD1	TGTGCCAGTACCAACCGGGACAGGGGCTACAATGAGCAGTTCTTC	CASTNRDRGYNEQFF
22	TRBV18	many	TRBJ1-3	TRBD1	TGTGCCAGCTCACCCCACTCAGGACAGGCACTACTTAGGGTATTAAATGGAAACACCATATATTTT	CASSPHSGQALLRVLNGNTIYF
13	TRBV10-1	many	TRBJ1-6	-	TGCGCCAGCAGTGAGTCTGTAAATTCACCCCTCCACTTT	CASSESVNSPLHF
11	TRBV2	many	TRBJ1-2	-	TGTGCCGAGACAGACTACTATGGCTACACCTTC	CAETDYYGYTF
12	TRBV28	many	TRBJ2-7	-	TGTGCCACAGCGAAACTAACCTACGAGCAGTACTTC	CATAKLTYEQYF
14	TRBV27	-	TRBJ2-7	TRBD1	TGTGCCAGCAGTTCGTACAGGGGTTACTACGAGCAGTACTTC	CASSSYRGYYEQYF
16	TRBV10-3	many	TRBJ1-3	TRBD1	TGTGCCATCAGTGACAGACAGGGAGACTCTGGAAACACCATATATTTT	CAISDRQGDSGNTIYF
11	TRBV7-2	many	TRBJ2-3	-	TGTGCCAGCAGCCTGACAGATACGCAGTATTTT	CASSLTDTQYF
14	TRBV2	many	TRBJ2-7	-	TGTGCCAGCAGTGGGGGGACTTCTCCTTACGAGCAGTACTTC	CASSGGTSPYEQYF
15	TRBV4-2	many	TRBJ2-1	TRBD1	TGTGCCAGCAGCCAACCGACAGGGAATTACAATGAGCAGTTCTTC	CASSQPTGNYNEQFF
16	TRBV14	many	TRBJ2-7	-	TGTGCTAGCAGCCAAGGATTCCTCAACCTAATCTACGAGCAGTACTTC	CASSQGFLNLIYEQYF
14	TRBV5-1	many	TRBJ2-2	-	TGCGCCAGCAGCTTGGTGGTAGCGGCCGGGGAGCTGTTTTTT	CASSLVVAAGELFF